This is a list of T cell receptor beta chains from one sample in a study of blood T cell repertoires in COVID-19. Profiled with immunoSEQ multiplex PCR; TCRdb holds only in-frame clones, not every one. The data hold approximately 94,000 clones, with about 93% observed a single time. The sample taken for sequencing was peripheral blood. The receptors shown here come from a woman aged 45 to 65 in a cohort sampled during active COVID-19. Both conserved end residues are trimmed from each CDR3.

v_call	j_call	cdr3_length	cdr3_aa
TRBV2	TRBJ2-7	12	ASSLSGGINEQY
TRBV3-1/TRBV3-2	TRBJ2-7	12	ASSQEGAGDEQY
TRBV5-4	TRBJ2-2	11	ASSLTDTGELF
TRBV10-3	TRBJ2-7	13	AISESGGGPYEQY
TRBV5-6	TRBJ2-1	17	ASSGSGQGYSGRHNEQF
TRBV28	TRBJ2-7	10	ASSLGHYEQY
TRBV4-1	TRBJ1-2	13	ASSQGGGVNYGYT
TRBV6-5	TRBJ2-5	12	ASSGPSSGETQY
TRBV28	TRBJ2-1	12	ASSPSGSNNEQF
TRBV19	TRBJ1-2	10	ASSTSDYGYT
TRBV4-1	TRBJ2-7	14	ASSQDGGGRADEQY
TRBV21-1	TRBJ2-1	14	ASSKGTSGSVHEQF
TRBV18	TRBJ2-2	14	ASSPTEGALTGELF
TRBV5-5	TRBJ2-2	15	ASSFLAGGANTGELF
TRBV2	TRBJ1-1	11	ASSIGANTEAF
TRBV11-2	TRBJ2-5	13	ASSLGGDFRETQY
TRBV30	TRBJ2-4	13	AWSRGQVYKNIQY
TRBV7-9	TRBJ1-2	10	ASSNSLHGYT
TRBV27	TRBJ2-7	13	ASTTTGGLHYEQY
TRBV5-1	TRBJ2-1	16	ASSLDALAGVGYNEQF
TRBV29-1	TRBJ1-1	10	SVAQLNTEAF
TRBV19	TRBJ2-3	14	ASSMRREQGTDTQY
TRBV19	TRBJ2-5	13	ASSPSLTGVKTQY
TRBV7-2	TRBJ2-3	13	ASSLAGGPPDTQY
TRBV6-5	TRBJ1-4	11	ASRDRVYEKLF
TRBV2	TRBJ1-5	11	ASNYDSNQPQH
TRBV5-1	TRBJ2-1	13	ASSLGGTLYNEQF
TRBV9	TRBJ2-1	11	ASSGTSVSEQF
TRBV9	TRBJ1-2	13	ASSRSGGAQYGYT
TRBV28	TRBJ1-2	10	ASSHRDYGYT
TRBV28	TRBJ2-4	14	ASSYRGFLAKNIQY
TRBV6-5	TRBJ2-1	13	ASSPDRVPYNEQF
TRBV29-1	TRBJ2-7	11	SVEEDRAYEQY
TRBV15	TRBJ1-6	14	ATSSSSGWWGSPLH
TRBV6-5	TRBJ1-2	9	ASSQGYGYT
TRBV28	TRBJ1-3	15	ASSLRAGLYSGNTIY
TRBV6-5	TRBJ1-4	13	ASRQDWDRGEKLF
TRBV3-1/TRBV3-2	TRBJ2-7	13	ASSQAGTAAYEQY
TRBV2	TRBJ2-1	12	ASNAGTSYNEQF
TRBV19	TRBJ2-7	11	ASRGAATYEQY
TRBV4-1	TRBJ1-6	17	ASSPSVGGNGPGTSPLH
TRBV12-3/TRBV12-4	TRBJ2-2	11	ASRRPGAGELF
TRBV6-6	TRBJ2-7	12	ASSPTGGVGEQY
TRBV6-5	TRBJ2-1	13	ASSPPSGGANEQF
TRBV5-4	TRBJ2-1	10	ASSLVYSEQF
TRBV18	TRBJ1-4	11	ASSPTEGEKLF
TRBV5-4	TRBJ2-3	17	ASSNPSPRLAGIPLTQY
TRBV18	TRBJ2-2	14	ASSHGTSGRTGELF
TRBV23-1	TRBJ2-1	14	ASSQSRTGVSDEQF
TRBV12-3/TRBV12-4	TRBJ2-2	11	ASGRDSTGELF
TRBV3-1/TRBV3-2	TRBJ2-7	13	ASSQDGQGFYEQY
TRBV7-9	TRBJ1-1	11	ASSPRDREKAF
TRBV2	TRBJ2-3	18	ASRHGTGGAFQVGTDTQY
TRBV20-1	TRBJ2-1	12	SASSPGGRNEQF
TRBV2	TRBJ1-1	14	ASRAREGGGGTEAF
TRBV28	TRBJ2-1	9	ASSARVNQF
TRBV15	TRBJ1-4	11	ATTRGPNEKLF
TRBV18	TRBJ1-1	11	ASSPPGQFEAF
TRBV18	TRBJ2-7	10	ASSPSSYEQY